This is a list of T cell receptor beta chains from one sample in a study of cytomegalovirus exposure and HLA in healthy donors. Profiling relied on immunoSEQ multiplex PCR, and the TCRdb table lists in-frame clones only, not all of them. The sample has around 300,000 clones; roughly 88% are singletons. Sequenced sample: PBMCs. Receptors originate from a woman aged 18-35 years in good health and CMV-seronegative. Each CDR3 is given with its conserved first and last residue. The D gene is left open where the match is weak. Not every row has a clone size; where given, it reads once, few, many or a size class.

NA	TRBV27	NA	TRBJ2-4	TGTGCCAGCCGCCCCCTGGGTAGCATGGAGAGTCCGGGAAACATTCAGTACTTC	CASRPLGSMESPGNIQYF
once	TRBV5-6	TRBD1	TRBJ2-7	TGTGCCAGCAGCTCCCCGGTCGGGGGACAGGTATACGAGCAGTACTTC	CASSSPVGGQVYEQYF
NA	TRBV28	NA	TRBJ1-5	TGTGCCAGCAGCCTCGGGGGGTTCAATCAGCCCCAGCATTTT	CASSLGGFNQPQHF
once	TRBV9	NA	TRBJ1-4	TGTGCCAGCAGCTCCCAGGGTTATGAAAAACTGTTTTTT	CASSSQGYEKLFF
NA	TRBV6-1	TRBD1	TRBJ1-1	TGTGCCAGCAGTGAAGTCAGGGGGCTGGCGAGCACTGAAGCTTTCTTT	CASSEVRGLASTEAFF
NA	TRBV2	TRBD2	TRBJ2-5	TGTGCCAGCAGTGATCTCGGCGGGAGTCAAGAGACCCAGTACTTC	CASSDLGGSQETQYF
once	TRBV4-1	NA	TRBJ1-1	TGCGCCAGCAGCCAAGATCAGGGATGGGACACTGAAGCTTTCTTT	CASSQDQGWDTEAFF
NA	TRBV28	TRBD2	TRBJ2-7	TGTGCCAGCAGCCCAACCCCGGGACTAGCGGGGTACGAGCAGTACTTC	CASSPTPGLAGYEQYF
NA	TRBV9	NA	TRBJ2-5	TGTGCCAGCAGCGTATCTATCCAGGGTGCAGAGACCCAGTACTTC	CASSVSIQGAETQYF
NA	TRBV7-7	NA	TRBJ2-1	TGTGCCAGCAGCCTCCGCGGAGGCAATGAGCAGTTCTTC	CASSLRGGNEQFF
NA	TRBV5-6	NA	TRBJ1-2	TGTGCCAGCAGCTCTGGGAGCGCCACATACTATGGCTACACCTTC	CASSSGSATYYGYTF
once	TRBV28	TRBD1	TRBJ1-2	TGTGCCAGCAGTTTACCAGGGGGAAGATTAAATGGCTACACCTTC	CASSLPGGRLNGYTF
NA	TRBV4-3	NA	TRBJ2-2	TGCGCCAGCAGCCCGAGTTATCCCCCGAACACCGGGGAGCTGTTTTTT	CASSPSYPPNTGELFF
NA	TRBV7-2	TRBD2	TRBJ2-1	TGTGCCAGCAGCTTATGGTTTCTAGCGGGAGGGAGCAACAATGAGCAGTTCTTC	CASSLWFLAGGSNNEQFF
NA	TRBV28	TRBD2	TRBJ2-2	TGTGCCAGCAGTTTATTTATTACGGGAGGCCCCGCCGGGGAGCTGTTTTTT	CASSLFITGGPAGELFF
NA	TRBV6-6	TRBD1	TRBJ1-2	TGTGCCAGCAGAGTGACAGGGGTCGGCTTTTATGGCTACACCTTC	CASRVTGVGFYGYTF
NA	TRBV28	NA	TRBJ2-7	TGTGCCACCCTGACAGGTACCTCCTACGAGCAGTACTTC	CATLTGTSYEQYF
NA	TRBV19	NA	TRBJ2-1	TGTGCCAGTAGTATTGATGTGACTACGGAGCAGTTCTTC	CASSIDVTTEQFF
NA	TRBV5-4	NA	TRBJ1-2	TGTGCCAGCAGCTTGGGGGGGGATTCCGGTGGCTACACCTTC	CASSLGGDSGGYTF
NA	TRBV7-2	TRBD2	TRBJ2-2	TGTGCCAGCAGCTTCTTCCGGGAGGCCGGGGAGCTGTTTTTT	CASSFFREAGELFF
NA	TRBV7-3	TRBD2	TRBJ2-3	TGTGCCAGCAGCTGGATAGCGGGAGGGACCGATACGCAGTATTTT	CASSWIAGGTDTQYF
NA	TRBV5-4	TRBD1	TRBJ1-2	TGTGCCAGCAGCTCCCGACAGGGGGAACCGTTGGGGTATGGCTACACCTTC	CASSSRQGEPLGYGYTF
NA	TRBV15	NA	TRBJ2-1	TGTGCCACCAGCAGAGATCTAGCACCTGAGCAGTTCTTC	CATSRDLAPEQFF
NA	TRBV9	TRBD2	TRBJ2-1	TGTGCCAGCAGCGTGGGCGGGGGCTACAATGAGCAGTTCTTC	CASSVGGGYNEQFF
NA	TRBV28	NA	TRBJ1-2	TGTGCCAGCAGTTTGCCAGGGGTGGGGGGCTACACCTTC	CASSLPGVGGYTF
once	TRBV5-4	TRBD1	TRBJ1-2	TGTGCCAGCAGTGATGGGACAGGTCCTAACTATGGCTACACCTTC	CASSDGTGPNYGYTF
NA	TRBV2	TRBD1	TRBJ1-5	TGTGCCAGCCGACAGGACAGGAGAAATCAGCCCCAGCATTTT	CASRQDRRNQPQHF
NA	TRBV28	NA	TRBJ1-1	TGTGCCAGCACCTCTTGGGGCCCGAACACTGAAGCTTTCTTT	CASTSWGPNTEAFF
once	TRBV11-2	NA	TRBJ1-6	TGTGCCAGCAGCCGGAGTGGACAGTATAGCTCCTATAATTCACCCCTCCACTTT	CASSRSGQYSSYNSPLHF
NA	TRBV5-5	NA	TRBJ1-4	TGTGCCAGCACGTCCGCGTGGGGGGGTTCTGAAAAACTGTTTTTT	CASTSAWGGSEKLFF
NA	TRBV18	TRBD1	TRBJ1-2	TGTGCCAGCTCACCAGAGGCAGGGGGACTCGAGGGATACACCTTC	CASSPEAGGLEGYTF
NA	TRBV11-2	NA	TRBJ2-3	TGTGCCAGCAGCTTAGATCAGGCAGGGGCGCCAGATACGCAGTATTTT	CASSLDQAGAPDTQYF
NA	TRBV5-1	TRBD2	TRBJ2-1	TGCGCCAGCAGCTATCCCTGGGTAGCGGGGGCCAATGAGCAGTTCTTC	CASSYPWVAGANEQFF
NA	TRBV30	TRBD1	TRBJ1-2	TGTGCCCGCCGGACAGGGTTGGACTATGGCTACACCTTC	CARRTGLDYGYTF
few	TRBV2	NA	TRBJ2-5	TGTGCCAGCAGTGACTCAGAACAAGAGACCCAGTACTTC	CASSDSEQETQYF
NA	TRBV6-1	NA	TRBJ2-3	TGTGCCAGCAGTGTTGGCGGGGCCCACACAGATACGCAGTATTTT	CASSVGGAHTDTQYF
few	TRBV19	TRBD2	TRBJ2-1	TGTGCCAGTAGATCCGCCCCGACTAGCGGGAGGGTCTATGAGCAGTTCTTC	CASRSAPTSGRVYEQFF
NA	TRBV7-9	TRBD1	TRBJ2-7	TGTGCCAGCAGCTCCGACAGGGCGGCTTACGAGCAGTACTTC	CASSSDRAAYEQYF
NA	TRBV9	TRBD2	TRBJ2-7	TGTGCCAGCAGCGTAACTAGCGGGACCTCCTACGAGCAGTACTTC	CASSVTSGTSYEQYF
NA	TRBV19	TRBD1	TRBJ2-3	TGTGCCAGTAGTATTTCAAGGGGGACAGCTAGCACAGATACGCAGTATTTT	CASSISRGTASTDTQYF
NA	TRBV2	TRBD2	TRBJ2-3	TGTGCCAGTTTTTCCAGCGGGAGCGGTGATACGCAGTATTTT	CASFSSGSGDTQYF
NA	TRBV2	TRBD2	TRBJ2-7	TGTGCCAGCCATCCTAGCGGATTAAATGAGCAGTACTTC	CASHPSGLNEQYF
NA	TRBV6-5	TRBD2	TRBJ2-5	TGTGCCAGCAGTTACGGGACTAGTGTCTACTTC	CASSYGTSVYF
NA	TRBV9	TRBD1	TRBJ1-6	TGTGCCAGCAGCGTAGCGCCGGGACAGGATTACTATAATTCACCCCTCCACTTT	CASSVAPGQDYYNSPLHF
NA	TRBV5-6	NA	TRBJ1-5	TGTGCCAGCAGCTTGGGGAGAAGACAGCCCCAGCATTTT	CASSLGRRQPQHF
NA	TRBV5-1	TRBD2	TRBJ2-1	TGCGCCAGCAGCTTGGGGGCGGGAGGGCCTTTCAATGAGCAGTTCTTC	CASSLGAGGPFNEQFF
NA	TRBV4-1	NA	TRBJ2-5	TGCGCCAGCAGCCGCCTCCCCATAGCGATGAAAGAGACCCAGTACTTC	CASSRLPIAMKETQYF
once	TRBV30	NA	TRBJ2-1	TGTGCCTGGACCCTAGCGCCTAGCTCCTACAATGAGCAGTTCTTC	CAWTLAPSSYNEQFF
NA	TRBV5-1	NA	TRBJ1-3	TGCGCCAGCAGCTTGGGAGGGACTGGAAACACCATATATTTT	CASSLGGTGNTIYF
NA	TRBV27	NA	TRBJ1-2	TGTGCCAGCAGTTTAGGTTCGGGACTGAATTATGGCTACACCTTC	CASSLGSGLNYGYTF